This T cell receptor beta chain was captured by sequencing in a study of radiotherapy plus CTLA-4 blockade in lung cancer. General study findings and limits: TCR clones originating in tumors grew in number in blood after radiotherapy plus ipilimumab. Reportedly, early blood T cell clone dynamics best predicted response, with interferon-beta.

Data came from immunoSEQ multiplex PCR; TCRdb stores just in-frame clones and leaves some out. The table shows 130,000 or so clones, with about 87% occurring only once. Details on this clone: Its antigen remains unidentified.

The CDR3 is made up of 15 amino acids. Germline CDR1 SGHAT, CDR2 FQNNGV. V shed 5 bases and J 0 bases; nucleotides not matched to a gene: 2. This TCR came from a human donor with non-small cell lung cancer that progressed on radiotherapy plus ipilimumab. The chain employs TRBV11-2 and TRBJ2-1; 9 bases match TRBD1. Sample: peripheral blood, taken from a patient treated with radiotherapy plus ipilimumab. CDR3 amino acids: CASSPTGGSYNEQFF. The CDR3 DNA sequence: TGTGCCAGCAGCCCGACAGGGGGCTCCTACAATGAGCAGTTCTTC. The entire variable domain, with the rest obtained from reference TRBV11-2 and TRBJ2-1, is as follows: EAGVAQSPRYKIIEKRQSVAFWCNPISGHATLYWYQQILGQGPKLLIQFQNNGVVDDSQLPKDRFSAERLKGVDSTLKIQPAKLEDSAVYLCASSPTGGSYNEQFFGPGTRLTVL.